This passage covers 3 T cell receptor beta chains from one sample sequenced in a study of response to subunit inactivated influenza vaccine. Via MiXCR, TCRdb re-called the RT-PCR reads, giving one row per CDR3 protein. The sample includes about 540,000 distinct CDR3 sequences, 20% to 25% of them seen just once. A further study also used this sample, focusing on T cells expressing NK-cell markers. As that report states: Synthesis of TCR beta cDNA relied on 5'RACE template switching carrying UMIs.

The sample here was CD4+ T cells sorted from PBMCs, taken about 11 days after vaccination. The source of these receptors is a man aged 45-65 years who received an inactivated influenza vaccine.

This clonotype was counted between two and nine times. The chain links TRBV12-3 or TRBV12-4 to TRBJ2-3, with 10 bases matching TRBD1. The CDR3 contains 18 residues. Losses at the gene ends were 4 bases for V and 0 bases for J; bases not matched to a gene: 10. This chain's CDR3 is CASSSGTGAYASTDTQYF. DNA for the CDR3: TGTGCCAGCAGTTCCGGGACAGGGGCCTACGCCAGCACAGATACGCAGTATTTT.

The chain combines TRBV7-2 with TRBJ2-3, with D unclear. Trimming left V 7 bases short and J 2 bases short, with 13 bases between. From germline, CDR1 is SGHTA and CDR2 FQGNSA. The CDR3 has 14 residues. The CDR3 DNA reads as TGTGCCAGCACCGATCAGTTGTACACAGATACGCAGTATTTT. Protein: CASTDQLYTDTQYF. Full variable domain (remainder filled in from reference TRBV7-2 and TRBJ2-3): GAGVSQSPSNKVTEKGKDVELRCDPISGHTALYWYRQSLGQGLEFLIYFQGNSAPDKSGLPSDRFSAERTGGSVSTLTIQRTQQEDSAVYLCASTDQLYTDTQYFGPGTRLTVL.

The rearrangement uses TRBV6-2 or TRBV6-3 and TRBJ1-4; D is ambiguous. V was cut by 0 bases and J by 8 bases, with 19 bases left in between. Germline V gene lookup returns CDR1 MNHEY and CDR2 SVGEGT. CDR3 size: 17 residues. The CDR3 DNA sequence: TGTGCCAGCAGTTACTCCATCCGACCGGACCTGGGGGAAAAACTGTTTTTT. Amino acid sequence: CASSYSIRPDLGEKLFF.